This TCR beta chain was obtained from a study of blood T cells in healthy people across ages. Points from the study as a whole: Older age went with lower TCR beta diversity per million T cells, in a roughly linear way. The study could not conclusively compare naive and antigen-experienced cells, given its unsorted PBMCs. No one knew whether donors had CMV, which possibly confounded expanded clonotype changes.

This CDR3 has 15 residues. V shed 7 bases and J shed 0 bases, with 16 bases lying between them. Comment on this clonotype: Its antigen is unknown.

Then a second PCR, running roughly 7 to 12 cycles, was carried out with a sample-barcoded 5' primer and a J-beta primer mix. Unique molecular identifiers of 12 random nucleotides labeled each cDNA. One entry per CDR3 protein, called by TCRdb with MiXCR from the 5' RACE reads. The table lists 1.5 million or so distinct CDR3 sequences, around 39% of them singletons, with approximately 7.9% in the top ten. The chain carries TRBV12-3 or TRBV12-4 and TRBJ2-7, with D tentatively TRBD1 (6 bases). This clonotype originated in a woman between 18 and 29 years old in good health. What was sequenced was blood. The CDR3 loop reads CASTRDTISSYEQYF. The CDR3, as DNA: TGTGCCAGCACCCGGGACACTATCAGCTCCTACGAGCAGTACTTC.